This TCR beta chain was recovered during a study of cytomegalovirus exposure and HLA in healthy donors. Study information: Early release data held 85 million or so unique TCRs from HLA-typed donors. General observations from the study: Highly shared variants forming one cluster were likely a sequencing artifact. Later analysis suggested most CMV-associated TCR beta chains were HLA-restricted.

Trimming at V came to 4 bases and at J to 4 bases, leaving 8 bases not matched to a gene. Germline lookup yields CDR1 SGHNT and CDR2 YYREEE (reference sequence). The CDR3 extends over 17 amino acids. A multiplex PCR was run with 60 Vbeta primers and 13 Jbeta primers. Method: immunoSEQ multiplex PCR; TCRdb's copy keeps in-frame clones and lacks some. The sample includes some 190,000 clones, 70% to 80% seen only once; the top ten take about 14%. In the case of this clone: Its cognate antigen is unknown.

The sequence was obtained from a woman younger than 45 in good health and CMV-seropositive. The sequenced sample was PBMCs. The chain combines TRBV5-4 with TRBJ2-1, with 13 bases that match TRBD2. This CDR3 reads CASSGGLAGPLYNEQFF. In DNA form, the CDR3 reads TGTGCCAGCAGCGGGGGACTAGCGGGGCCACTTTACAATGAGCAGTTCTTC.